This entry lists 11 T cell receptor beta chains sequenced from one sample in a study of cytomegalovirus exposure and HLA in healthy donors (TCRdb year 2017). The receptor library was made with the immunoSEQ multiplex PCR assay. For the multiplex PCR, a mixture combining 60 forward primers for TCR Vbeta segments and 13 reverse primers for TCR Jbeta segments was used. TCRdb provides this immuneACCESS table in a form limited to in-frame rearrangements. Some clones are lacking; in checked studies, under half of them reflect an unresolved V gene, and why the rest are absent is not known. The sample yields about 150,000 clones; roughly 84% were counted once. Of the sample, 2.5% falls within the top ten clones. Sequenced input: PBMCs. The source of these receptors is a man aged 25 to 40 in good health and CMV-seropositive.

Notes on this clone: Other DNA sequences in the same sample also yield this CDR3. The J gene is TRBJ2-5, the V gene TRBV6-5; possibly TRBD2 for D (5 bases). The CDR3 spans 12 residues. CDR1 and CDR2 (germline): MNHEY, SVGAGI. V was cut by 2 bases and J by 5 bases, with 6 bases left in between. The CDR3 bases are TGTGCCAGCAGTTACCGCGGGGAGACCCAGTACTTC. Its translation is CASSYRGETQYF.

The chain combines TRBV7-9 with TRBJ2-3; D perhaps matches TRBD1 (5 bases). V was cut by 11 bases and J by 0 bases, with 12 bases left in between. Germline CDR1 is SEHNR and CDR2 is FQNEAQ (reference sequence). This CDR3 has 13 residues. In DNA, the CDR3 is TGTGCCTACCAACAGGACAGCACAGATACGCAGTATTTT. As protein: CAYQQDSTDTQYF.

This sequence joins TRBV5-5 and TRBJ2-7, with 12 nucleotides matching TRBD2. The CDR3 extends over 15 amino acids. The trim removed 2 bases at V and 6 bases at J, leaving 6 bases unmatched. The germline gives CDR1 SGHKS, CDR2 YYEKEE (reference sequence). CDR3 residues: CASSFGLAGRIEQYV. CDR3 sequence (DNA): TGTGCCAGCAGCTTCGGACTAGCGGGAAGGATCGAGCAGTACGTC.

The chain is built from TRBV19 and TRBJ1-2, with 7 bases aligning to TRBD1. This CDR3 region has 15 residues. Looked up from germline, CDR1 is LNHDA and CDR2 is SQIVND (reference sequence). J gave up 5 bases and V 7 bases, and 13 bases lay outside the gene matches. The chain's CDR3 is CASITFPGTVYGYTF. In nucleotides, the CDR3 is TGTGCCAGTATCACATTCCCAGGGACAGTATATGGCTACACCTTC. The full variable domain, rest sourced from reference TRBV19 and TRBJ1-2, is DGGITQSPKYLFRKEGQNVTLSCEQNLNHDAMYWYRQDPGQGLRLIYYSQIVNDFQKGDIAEGYSVSREKKESFPLTVTSAQKNPTAFYLCASITFPGTVYGYTFGSGTRLTVV.

The chain links TRBV7-2 to TRBJ2-1; a possible D gene is TRBD2 (6 bases). V was cut by 6 bases and J by 4 bases, with 19 bases left in between. Looked up from germline, CDR1 is SGHTA and CDR2 is FQGNSA. The CDR3 has 16 residues. The CDR3 protein is CASRALLGDSYNEQFF. The CDR3 region has the DNA TGTGCCAGCAGAGCCCTCCTAGGGGACTCGTACAATGAGCAGTTCTTC.

Note on this clone: One end of the junction is discordant with germline, which a read error may explain. The V gene is TRBV5-1, the J gene TRBJ2-1; 8 nucleotides line up with TRBD2. Germline V gene data show CDR1 as SGHRS and CDR2 as YFSETQ. This CDR3 is built from 13 residues. CDR3 sequence reads: CASSLGTAGDMVF. Here the CDR3 DNA reads TGCGCCAGCAGCTTGGGTACAGCGGGGGATATGGTCTTC.

The chain joins TRBV7-3 to TRBJ2-5; D ambiguous. The V end was cut by 1 base, the J end by 3 bases, with 6 bases between. This CDR3 has 13 residues. In germline, CDR1 is SGHTA, CDR2 FQGTGA. The CDR3 sequence is CASSLNRKETQYF. The CDR3 bases are TGTGCCAGCAGCTTAAACAGAAAAGAGACCCAGTACTTC. Filled out from reference TRBV7-3 and TRBJ2-5, the complete variable domain reads GAGVSQTPSNKVTEKGKYVELRCDPISGHTALYWYRQSLGQGPEFLIYFQGTGAADDSGLPNDRFFAVRPEGSVSTLKIQRTERGDSAVYLCASSLNRKETQYFGPGTRLLVL.

As for this clone: Other nucleotide sequences from this sample produce the same CDR3. The chain employs TRBV18 and TRBJ2-5; possible D gene TRBD2, 5 bases. Germline values: CDR1 KGHSH, CDR2 LQKENI. Trimming stripped 0 bases from V and 4 bases from J, with 9 bases between. This CDR3 is 14 amino acids long. CDR3 sequence (DNA): TGTGCCAGCTCACCACCGACGGGGAGAGAGACCCAGTACTTC. Encoded protein: CASSPPTGRETQYF.

This chain uses TRBV6-6 with TRBJ1-2, with TRBD1 matching over 7 bases. The CDR3 has 14 residues. Germline V gene data show CDR1 as MNHNY and CDR2 as SVGAGI (reference sequence). V dropped 2 bases and J dropped 3; count of bases not matched to a gene: 3. CDR3: CASSYTQGDYGYTF. The CDR3, as DNA: TGTGCCAGCAGTTACACCCAGGGGGACTATGGCTACACCTTC.

This clone was seen only a few times. The chain has TRBV4-1 and TRBJ1-5; 8 nucleotides line up with TRBD1. V trimming: 0 bases; J trimming: 7 bases; junction bases outside the gene matches: 8. CDR3 length equals 16 residues. Germline loops: CDR1 MGHRA, CDR2 YSYEKL. This chain's CDR3 is CASSQEAAGQGQPQHF. The CDR3 bases are TGCGCCAGCAGCCAAGAGGCGGCAGGACAGGGACAGCCCCAGCATTTT.

The chain is built from TRBV7-2 and TRBJ2-2, with 8 bases identical to TRBD1. This CDR3 is built from 12 residues. V lost 11 bases and J lost 3; bases outside the gene matches: 2. In germline, CDR1 is SGHTA, CDR2 FQGNSA. CDR3 bases: TGTGCCGGACAGGGTGACACCGGGGAGCTGTTTTTT. Its protein product is CAGQGDTGELFF.